This T cell receptor beta chain was captured in a study of regulatory T cells in long-lasting Graves disease. The TCR beta library used iRepertoire HTBI primers with Arm-PCR amplification of CDR3. Via MiXCR, TCRdb re-called the multiplex PCR reads, giving one row per CDR3 protein. This table holds approximately 400,000 distinct CDR3 sequences, over 9.5% found once. This clonotype showed up just a few times. Its antigen is still unknown. Looked up from germline, CDR1 is MNHNS and CDR2 is SASEGT. V was trimmed by 6 bases and J by 1 base, leaving 16 bases between them. This CDR3 region has 15 residues. Whole-study results and caveats: Public clonotype sharing was higher in persistent than newly diagnosed patients.

Time point meaning: newly diagnosed GD, antithyroid drugs for less than 3 months. RNA isolated from PBMCs was used to make the TCR library. These same data were also listed under a study on T cells in Graves' hyperthyroidism and ophthalmopathy. In that study: Hyperthyroidism, newly diagnosed and lasting under 2 months, affected patients aged 18 to 65. The authors' 13 V-J model separated ophthalmopathy from stable hyperthyroidism. Ophthalmopathy was model-predicted a median approximately 6.9 months pre-onset.

The V call is TRBV6-1, the J call TRBJ2-7; D possibly corresponds to TRBD2 (6 bases). This clonotype was obtained from a young woman with Graves disease. The sequencing here drew on peripheral blood mononuclear cells (PBMCs), taken at new diagnosis, from a patient treated with antithyroid drugs. In DNA form, the CDR3 reads TGTGCCAGCAGCGACTACGGGGGAGTTTCCTACGAGCAGTACTTC. Its protein is CASSDYGGVSYEQYF.